This T cell receptor beta chain derives from a study of regulatory dendritic cells for organ transplantation. The overall study: Regulatory dendritic cells were monocyte-derived, receiving vitamin D3 on days 0 and 4 and IL-10 on day 4.

The V gene lost 5 bases and the J gene lost 0 bases, with 16 bases spanning the gap. The CDR3 totals 16 residues. Germline V gene data show CDR1 as MNHEY and CDR2 as SMNVEV (reference sequence). Comments on this clone: Antigen specificity is unknown.

Allogeneic regulatory or mature dendritic cells were co-cultured for less than six days with CFSE-labeled sorted T cells at 1:10. CD4+ or CD8+ T cells were sorted as naive CD45RA+ or memory CD45RO+. The table came from immunoSEQ multiplex PCR; TCRdb's copy has only in-frame clones and leaves some out. Altogether about 20,000 clones are present, approximately 80% being singletons, with the ten largest covering roughly 3%. Sequences were obtained from memory CD4+ T cells from blood cultured with regulatory dendritic cells. The subset is: CD45RO+ memory T cells. The chain employs TRBV27 and TRBJ1-2, with D perhaps matching TRBD1 (5 bases). The sequence was collected from a human donor in good health. In DNA form, the CDR3 reads TGTGCCAGCAGTCTCGGGACGGGAGTAACTAACTATGGCTACACCTTC. Translated: CASSLGTGVTNYGYTF.